The rows below give T cell receptor beta chains drawn from one sample of a study of cytomegalovirus exposure and HLA in healthy donors. Profiled with immunoSEQ multiplex PCR; TCRdb holds only in-frame clones, not every one. The sample yields approximately 120,000 clones, around 81% seen once. Source material: PBMCs. These receptors all come from a woman aged 25 to 39 in good health and CMV-seronegative. Both conserved end residues are part of each CDR3. A D gene is named only where the DNA matches it firmly. For some rows the clone size is stated as once, few or many, or as a class when expanded; others skip it.

size	V	D	J	DNA	CDR3
-	TRBV7-9	-	TRBJ1-2	TGTGCCAGCAGCTCGAACAGACCGCAGGACTATGGCTACACCTTC	CASSSNRPQDYGYTF
-	TRBV7-2	TRBD2	TRBJ2-1	TGTGCCAGCAGCTTACAAGCGGGAGGTGGTGAGCAGTTCTTC	CASSLQAGGGEQFF
-	TRBV6-1	TRBD2	TRBJ2-3	TGTGCCAGCAGTGAAGGGGGAGGGACGCAGTATTTT	CASSEGGGTQYF
-	TRBV5-1	-	TRBJ2-7	TGCGCCGGACATATTGGATCCTACGAGCAGTACTTC	CAGHIGSYEQYF
-	TRBV28	TRBD2	TRBJ2-1	TGTGCCAGCAGTGGGACTACTGGCAGAGAGCAGTTCTTC	CASSGTTGREQFF
-	TRBV4-3	-	TRBJ1-2	TGCGCCAGCAGCCAAGTTGGCCCGGCGGACTATGGCTACACCTTC	CASSQVGPADYGYTF
-	TRBV5-1	TRBD2	TRBJ2-7	TGCGCCAGCAGTTGGAGCGGGAGTGAGCAGTACTTC	CASSWSGSEQYF
few	TRBV5-1	TRBD1	TRBJ2-7	TGCGCCAGCAGCTTGAATCGGGCAGGGGGCACAGTCGACGAGCAGTACTTC	CASSLNRAGGTVDEQYF
few	TRBV7-9	-	TRBJ2-1	TGTGCCAGCAGCCCGAGCCAGGTCGTCAATGAGCAGTTCTTC	CASSPSQVVNEQFF
-	TRBV18	TRBD1	TRBJ1-6	TGTGCCAGCTCAGACGGACAGGGGGCTTCACCCCTCCACTTT	CASSDGQGASPLHF
-	TRBV5-5	TRBD2	TRBJ2-7	TGTGCCAGCAGCTTGGGTCTAGCGGGAGTCTCCGAGCAGTACTTC	CASSLGLAGVSEQYF
once	TRBV27	-	TRBJ2-7	TGTGCCAGCAGTTTATTGCAGGGCAGACCCTACGAGCAGTACTTC	CASSLLQGRPYEQYF
-	TRBV10-2	-	TRBJ2-3	TGCGCCAGCAGTGGTCTCACAGCTACCCCAGATACGCAGTATTTT	CASSGLTATPDTQYF
-	TRBV5-1	TRBD2	TRBJ2-1	TGCGCCAGCAGCTGGGCACTAGCGGTTTTCAATGAGCAGTTCTTC	CASSWALAVFNEQFF
-	TRBV6-1	TRBD1	TRBJ1-5	TGTGCCAGCATTCCTACAGGGGGTTTTAATCAGCCCCAGCATTTT	CASIPTGGFNQPQHF
-	TRBV6-5	-	TRBJ2-7	TGTGCCAGCAGTTACTCGTTCCTAGAATCGAGCTACGAGCAGTACTTC	CASSYSFLESSYEQYF
-	TRBV6-5	-	TRBJ2-7	TGTGCCAGCTCCGGAGGGGTTCGATACGAGCAGTACTTC	CASSGGVRYEQYF
-	TRBV14	-	TRBJ1-2	TGTGCCAGCAGCCTCCACGTAGGGGTCGGCTACACCTTC	CASSLHVGVGYTF
-	TRBV15	TRBD2	TRBJ2-3	TGTGCCACCAGCAGGTCTTCCGGCGGGAGGGCCCTAGATACGCAGTATTTT	CATSRSSGGRALDTQYF
-	TRBV27	-	TRBJ2-2	TGTGCCAGCAAGGAGAGTCCCGGGGAGCTGTTTTTT	CASKESPGELFF
-	TRBV11-3	TRBD2	TRBJ2-1	TGTGCCAGCAGCTTTGGACTAGCGGGAGACAATGAGCAGTTCTTC	CASSFGLAGDNEQFF
once	TRBV5-1	TRBD1	TRBJ2-2	TGCGCCAGCAGCACCCGACAGGGCCCGGGGGAGCTGTTTTTT	CASSTRQGPGELFF
-	TRBV15	-	TRBJ1-4	TGTGCCACCAGCAGATCAGGGGTCAATGAAAAACTGTTTTTT	CATSRSGVNEKLFF
once	TRBV13	TRBD1	TRBJ1-2	TGTGCCAGCAGTTCCACCTCGGACAGGCTCCCTCCCTATGGCTACACCTTC	CASSSTSDRLPPYGYTF
few	TRBV7-2	-	TRBJ2-7	TGTGCCAGCAGCTTAAGTTCGGACGAGCAGTACTTC	CASSLSSDEQYF
-	TRBV10-3	TRBD1	TRBJ2-2	TGTGCCATCAGTGAGATTGAGCCGGGACAGGGGCGAGGGCAGCTGTTTTTT	CAISEIEPGQGRGQLFF
once	TRBV14	-	TRBJ2-5	TGTGCCAGCAGCCAAGCGGGGGTTCCGCAGTACTTC	CASSQAGVPQYF
-	TRBV6-5	TRBD1	TRBJ2-7	TGTGCCAGCAGTTACTTTCGGCTCCAGGGGGCCCACGAGCAGTACTTC	CASSYFRLQGAHEQYF
-	TRBV5-4	TRBD1	TRBJ2-5	TGTGCCAGCAGCTTGGCAGGGGGAGAGACCCAGTACTTC	CASSLAGGETQYF
-	TRBV7-8	TRBD1	TRBJ2-1	TGTGCCAGCAGCTTAGTGATCCGGGACAGCTTTGCCAATGAGCAGTTCTTC	CASSLVIRDSFANEQFF
once	TRBV7-2	-	TRBJ1-1	TGTGCCAGCAGCTTATTTGGTCAGGGCACTGAAGCTTTCTTT	CASSLFGQGTEAFF
-	TRBV6-6	TRBD2	TRBJ2-1	TGTGCCAGCAGTAGGACTAGCGGGAGTACCAATGAGCAGTTCTTC	CASSRTSGSTNEQFF
-	TRBV6-5	-	TRBJ1-5	TGTGCCAGCAGTTACTCGAGAAATAGCAATCAGCCCCAGCATTTT	CASSYSRNSNQPQHF
-	TRBV7-9	TRBD2	TRBJ2-7	TGTTCCAGCAGCTTGACTAGCGGGAGTCCGGGGGTGGAGCAGTACTTC	CSSSLTSGSPGVEQYF
-	TRBV21-1	-	TRBJ2-6	TGTGCCAGCAGCATGGGGACAGGCCAGTCTGGGGCCAACGTCCTGACTTTC	CASSMGTGQSGANVLTF
once	TRBV27	TRBD1	TRBJ2-1	TGTGCCAGCAGTTGGTATGCGGCAGGGGGCATGAATGAGCAGTTCTTC	CASSWYAAGGMNEQFF
-	TRBV7-7	-	TRBJ2-1	TGTGCTAGCAGCTTAAGAGTTGACAATGAGCAGTTCTTC	CASSLRVDNEQFF
-	TRBV7-3	TRBD2	TRBJ2-2	TGTGCCAGCAGCCGGACTAGCGGCCCTGTAACCGGGGAGCTGTTTTTT	CASSRTSGPVTGELFF
few	TRBV9	TRBD2	TRBJ2-7	TGTGCCAGCAGCGTAGGGCAGCGGGAGATTTACGAGCAGTACTTC	CASSVGQREIYEQYF
-	TRBV2	TRBD1	TRBJ2-6	TGTGCCAGCAGAACAGGGGGCTCTGGGGCCAACGTCCTGACTTTC	CASRTGGSGANVLTF
-	TRBV4-3	-	TRBJ1-6	TGCGCCAGCAGCCACCCTGGACTTTCCTCACCCCTCCACTTT	CASSHPGLSSPLHF
-	TRBV7-9	-	TRBJ2-3	TGTGCCAGCAGCTTAGCTGTGGGAGTGGGCACAGATACGCAGTATTTT	CASSLAVGVGTDTQYF
-	TRBV7-2	-	TRBJ2-5	TGTGCCAGCAGCTTTGACAGGCAAGAGACCCAGTACTTC	CASSFDRQETQYF
-	TRBV15	TRBD1	TRBJ2-3	TGTGCCACCAGCAGAGATAGGGGACAGGGGGCAGATACGCAGTATTTT	CATSRDRGQGADTQYF
-	TRBV6-5	-	TRBJ1-4	TGTGCCAGCAGTTATGAGGGTCCAACTAATGAAAAACTGTTTTTT	CASSYEGPTNEKLFF
-	TRBV2	TRBD2	TRBJ2-4	TGTGCCAGCAGGCGGACTAGCGGGAGCTCGACGGCCAAAAACATTCAGTACTTC	CASRRTSGSSTAKNIQYF
-	TRBV28	TRBD1	TRBJ1-5	TGTGCCAGCACCCACCCCGACGGACAGGGTGGCAATCAGCCCCAGCATTTT	CASTHPDGQGGNQPQHF
-	TRBV5-3	-	TRBJ1-2	TGTGCCAGAAGCGATGACAGGAGCCTCTACTATGGCTACACCTTC	CARSDDRSLYYGYTF
-	TRBV5-1	TRBD1	TRBJ2-5	TGCGCCAGCAGCTTAGGGACAGAACAAGAGACCCAGTACTTC	CASSLGTEQETQYF
-	TRBV4-3	TRBD1	TRBJ1-4	TGCGCCAGCAGCCTCAGTTTAGGACAGGGCGATGAAAAACTGTTTTTT	CASSLSLGQGDEKLFF
-	TRBV10-3	-	TRBJ2-1	TGTGCCATCAGTGAGTCGAGGAATGAGCAGTTCTTC	CAISESRNEQFF
-	TRBV28	-	TRBJ2-6	TGTGCCAGCAGTTTTCTCCCTGCTGGGGCCAACGTCCTGACTTTC	CASSFLPAGANVLTF
-	TRBV30	-	TRBJ1-1	TGTGCCTGGAGTAATCAGGGGAACACTGAAGCTTTCTTT	CAWSNQGNTEAFF
once	TRBV6-1	-	TRBJ2-7	TGTGCCAGCAGTGAAAGGGAGCTTTACTACGAGCAGTACTTC	CASSERELYYEQYF
few	TRBV19	TRBD2	TRBJ2-2	TGTGCCCGCCCGGCGTGGACTAGTGACACCGGGGAGCTGTTTTTT	CARPAWTSDTGELFF